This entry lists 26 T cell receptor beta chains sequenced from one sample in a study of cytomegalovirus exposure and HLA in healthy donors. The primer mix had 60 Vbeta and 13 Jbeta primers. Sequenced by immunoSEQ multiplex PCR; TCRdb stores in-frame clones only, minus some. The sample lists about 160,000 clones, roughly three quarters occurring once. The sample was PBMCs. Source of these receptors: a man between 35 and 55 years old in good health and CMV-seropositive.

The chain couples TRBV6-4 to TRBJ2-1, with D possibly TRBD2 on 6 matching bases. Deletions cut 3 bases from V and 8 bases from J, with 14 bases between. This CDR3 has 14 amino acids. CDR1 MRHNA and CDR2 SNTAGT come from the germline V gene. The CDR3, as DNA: TGTGCCAGCAGTGATGGGAGGTCGTGGGATGAGCAGTTCTTC. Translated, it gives CASSDGRSWDEQFF.

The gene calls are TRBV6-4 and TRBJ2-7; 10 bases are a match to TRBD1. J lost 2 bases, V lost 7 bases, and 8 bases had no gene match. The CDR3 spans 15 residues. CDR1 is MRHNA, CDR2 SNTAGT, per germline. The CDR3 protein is CASNRQGAVTYEQYF. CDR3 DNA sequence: TGTGCCAGCAATCGACAGGGGGCTGTAACCTACGAGCAGTACTTC.

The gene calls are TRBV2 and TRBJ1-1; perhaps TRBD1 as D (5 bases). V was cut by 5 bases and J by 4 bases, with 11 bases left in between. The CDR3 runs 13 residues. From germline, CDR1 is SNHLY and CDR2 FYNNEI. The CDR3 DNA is TGTGCCAGCAGTCGCGGGACTTCCACTGAAGCTTTCTTT. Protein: CASSRGTSTEAFF.

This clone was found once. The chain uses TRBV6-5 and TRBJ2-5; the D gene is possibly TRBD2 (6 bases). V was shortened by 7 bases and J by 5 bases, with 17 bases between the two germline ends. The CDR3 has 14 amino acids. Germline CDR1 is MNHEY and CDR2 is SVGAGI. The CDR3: CASTSGGADETQYF. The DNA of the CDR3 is TGTGCCAGCACCTCAGGAGGGGCCGACGAGACCCAGTACTTC.

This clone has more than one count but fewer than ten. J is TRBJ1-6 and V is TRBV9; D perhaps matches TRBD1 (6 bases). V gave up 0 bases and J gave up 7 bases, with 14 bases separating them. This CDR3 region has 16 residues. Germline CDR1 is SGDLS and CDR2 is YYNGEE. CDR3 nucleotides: TGTGCCAGCAGCGTAGCCCCGGGGGGCAACAATTCACCCCTCCACTTT. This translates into CASSVAPGGNNSPLHF.

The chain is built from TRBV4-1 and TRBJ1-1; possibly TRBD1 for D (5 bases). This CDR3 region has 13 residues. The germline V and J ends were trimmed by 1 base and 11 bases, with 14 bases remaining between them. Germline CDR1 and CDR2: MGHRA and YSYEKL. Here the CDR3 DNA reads TGCGCCAGCAGCCAAGCGCACGGGGGAGGGGCTTTCTTT. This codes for CASSQAHGGGAFF.

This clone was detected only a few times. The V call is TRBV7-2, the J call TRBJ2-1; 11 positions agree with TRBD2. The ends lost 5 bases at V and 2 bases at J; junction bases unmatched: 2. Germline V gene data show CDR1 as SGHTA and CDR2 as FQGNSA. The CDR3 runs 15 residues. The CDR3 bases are TGTGCCAGCAGCCAGACTAGCGGGGCCTACAATGAGCAGTTCTTC. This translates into CASSQTSGAYNEQFF.

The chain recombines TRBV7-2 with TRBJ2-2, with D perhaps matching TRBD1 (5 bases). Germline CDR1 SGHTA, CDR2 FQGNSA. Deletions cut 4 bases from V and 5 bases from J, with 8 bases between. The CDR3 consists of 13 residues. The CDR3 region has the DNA TGTGCCAGCAGCTGGACATTAACCGGGGAGCTGTTTTTT. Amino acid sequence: CASSWTLTGELFF.

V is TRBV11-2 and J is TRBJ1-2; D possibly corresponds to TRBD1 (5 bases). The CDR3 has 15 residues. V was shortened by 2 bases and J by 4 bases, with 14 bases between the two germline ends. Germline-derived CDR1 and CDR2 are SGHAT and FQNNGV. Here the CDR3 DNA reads TGTGCCAGCAGCTTATCAGGGAGGCAGAGCTATGGCTACACCTTC. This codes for CASSLSGRQSYGYTF.

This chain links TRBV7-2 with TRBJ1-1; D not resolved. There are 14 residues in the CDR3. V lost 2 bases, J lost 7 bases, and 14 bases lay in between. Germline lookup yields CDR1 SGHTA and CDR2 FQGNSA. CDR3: CASSLLVSEYEAFF. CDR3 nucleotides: TGTGCCAGCAGCTTATTAGTAAGCGAGTATGAAGCTTTCTTT.

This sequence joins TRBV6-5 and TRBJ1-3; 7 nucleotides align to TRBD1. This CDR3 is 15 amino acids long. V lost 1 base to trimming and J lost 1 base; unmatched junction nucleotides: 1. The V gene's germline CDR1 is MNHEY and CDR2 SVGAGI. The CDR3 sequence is CASSYLGQSGNTIYF. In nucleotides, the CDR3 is TGTGCCAGCAGTTACTTGGGACAGTCTGGAAACACCATATATTTT.

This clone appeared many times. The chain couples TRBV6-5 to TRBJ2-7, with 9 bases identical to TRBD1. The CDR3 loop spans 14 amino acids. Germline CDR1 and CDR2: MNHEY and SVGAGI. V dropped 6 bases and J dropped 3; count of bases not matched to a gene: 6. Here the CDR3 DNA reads TGTGCCAGCAGGACCCGGGACAGGGACTACGAGCAGTACTTC. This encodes CASRTRDRDYEQYF.

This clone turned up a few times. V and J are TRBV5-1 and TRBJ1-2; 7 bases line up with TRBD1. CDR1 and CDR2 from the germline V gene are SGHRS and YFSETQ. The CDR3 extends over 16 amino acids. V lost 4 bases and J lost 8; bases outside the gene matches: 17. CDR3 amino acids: CASSTDRATPAEGYTF. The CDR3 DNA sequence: TGCGCCAGCAGCACAGACAGGGCCACCCCGGCCGAGGGCTACACCTTC.

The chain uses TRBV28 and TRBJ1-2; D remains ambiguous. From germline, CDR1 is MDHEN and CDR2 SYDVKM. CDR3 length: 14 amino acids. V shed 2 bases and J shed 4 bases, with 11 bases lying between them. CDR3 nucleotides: TGTGCCAGCAGTTTAATCGGCGGTTTCTATGGCTACACCTTC. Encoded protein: CASSLIGGFYGYTF.

In nucleotides, the CDR3 is TGTGCCAGCAGTGCCGAGCAGAACACTGAAGCTTTCTTT. Residues: CASSAEQNTEAFF. V gene TRBV2 combines with J gene TRBJ1-1; D not resolved. Trimming pared 4 bases from V and 1 base from J, leaving 7 bases between. The CDR3 is 13 amino acids. CDR1 and CDR2 (germline): SNHLY, FYNNEI.

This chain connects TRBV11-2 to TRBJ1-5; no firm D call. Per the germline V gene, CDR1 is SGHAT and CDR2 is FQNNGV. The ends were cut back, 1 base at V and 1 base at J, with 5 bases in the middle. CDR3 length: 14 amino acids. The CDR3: CASSLGGSNQPQHF. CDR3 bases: TGTGCCAGCAGCTTAGGTGGCAGCAATCAGCCCCAGCATTTT.

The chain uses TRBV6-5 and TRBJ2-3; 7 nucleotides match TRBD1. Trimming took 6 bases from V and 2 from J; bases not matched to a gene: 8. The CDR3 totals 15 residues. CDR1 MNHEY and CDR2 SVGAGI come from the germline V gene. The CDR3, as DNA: TGTGCCAGCAGGCACCCGGGACAGAACACAGATACGCAGTATTTT. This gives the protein CASRHPGQNTDTQYF.

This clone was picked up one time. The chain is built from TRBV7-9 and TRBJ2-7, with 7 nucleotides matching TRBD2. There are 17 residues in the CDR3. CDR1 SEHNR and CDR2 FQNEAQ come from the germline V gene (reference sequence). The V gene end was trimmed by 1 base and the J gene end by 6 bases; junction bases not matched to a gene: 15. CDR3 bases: TGTGCCAGCAGCTTAGACCTGGGGTCTGCAGGGAGGGGCGAGCAGTACTTC. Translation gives CASSLDLGSAGRGEQYF.

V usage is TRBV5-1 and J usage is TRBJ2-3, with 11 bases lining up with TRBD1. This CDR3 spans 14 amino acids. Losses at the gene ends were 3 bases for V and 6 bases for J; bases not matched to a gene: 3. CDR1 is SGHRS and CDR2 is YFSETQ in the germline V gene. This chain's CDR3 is CASSWTGGEDTQYF. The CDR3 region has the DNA TGCGCCAGCAGCTGGACAGGGGGCGAGGATACGCAGTATTTT. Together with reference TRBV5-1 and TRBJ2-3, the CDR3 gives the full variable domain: KAGVTQTPRYLIKTRGQQVTLSCSPISGHRSVSWYQQTPGQGLQFLFEYFSETQRNKGNFPGRFSGRQFSNSRSEMNVSTLELGDSALYLCASSWTGGEDTQYFGPGTRLTVL.

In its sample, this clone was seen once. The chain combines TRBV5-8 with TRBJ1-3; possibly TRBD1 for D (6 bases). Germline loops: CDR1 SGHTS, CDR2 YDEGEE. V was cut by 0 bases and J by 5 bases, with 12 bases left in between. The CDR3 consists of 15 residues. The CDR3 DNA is TGTGCCAGCAGCTTGGGACAGGCCCCACGAAACACCATATATTTT. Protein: CASSLGQAPRNTIYF.

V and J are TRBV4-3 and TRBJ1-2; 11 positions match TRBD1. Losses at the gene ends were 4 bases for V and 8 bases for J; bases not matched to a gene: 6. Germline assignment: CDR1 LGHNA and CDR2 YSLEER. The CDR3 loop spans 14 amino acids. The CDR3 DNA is TGCGCCAGCAGCCGAAGGACAGGGGGCGTAGGCTACACCTTC. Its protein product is CASSRRTGGVGYTF.

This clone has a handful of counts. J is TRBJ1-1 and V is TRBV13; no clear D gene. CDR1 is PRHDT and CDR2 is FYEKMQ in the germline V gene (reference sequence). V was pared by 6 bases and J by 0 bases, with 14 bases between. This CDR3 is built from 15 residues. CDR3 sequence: CASRDGNRLNTEAFF. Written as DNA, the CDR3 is TGTGCCAGCAGGGACGGGAATCGCTTGAACACTGAAGCTTTCTTT. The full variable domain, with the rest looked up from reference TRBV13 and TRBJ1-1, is AAGVIQSPRHLIKEKRETATLKCYPIPRHDTVYWYQQGPGQDPQFLISFYEKMQSDKGSIPDRFSAQQFSDYHSELNMSSLELGDSALYFCASRDGNRLNTEAFFGQGTRLTVV.

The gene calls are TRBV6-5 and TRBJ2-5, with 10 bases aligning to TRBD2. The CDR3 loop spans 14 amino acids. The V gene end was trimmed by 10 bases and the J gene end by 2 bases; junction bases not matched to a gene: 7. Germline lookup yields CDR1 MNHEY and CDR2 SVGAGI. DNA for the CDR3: TGTGCCACCATGGGACTAGCGACTCAAGAGACCCAGTACTTC. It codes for CATMGLATQETQYF.

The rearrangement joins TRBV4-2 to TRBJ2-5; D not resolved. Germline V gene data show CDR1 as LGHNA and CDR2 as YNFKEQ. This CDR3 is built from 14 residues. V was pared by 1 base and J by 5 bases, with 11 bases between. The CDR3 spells CASSQAPERETQYF. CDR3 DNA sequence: TGTGCCAGCAGCCAAGCACCGGAGAGGGAGACCCAGTACTTC.

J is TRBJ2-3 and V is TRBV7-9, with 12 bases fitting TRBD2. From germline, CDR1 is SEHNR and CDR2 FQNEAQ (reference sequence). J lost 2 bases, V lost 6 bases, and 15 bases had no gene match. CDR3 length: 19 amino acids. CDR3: CASSSTTSGGSTSTDTQYF. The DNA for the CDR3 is TGTGCCAGCAGTTCTACGACTAGCGGGGGTTCCACCTCCACAGATACGCAGTATTTT.

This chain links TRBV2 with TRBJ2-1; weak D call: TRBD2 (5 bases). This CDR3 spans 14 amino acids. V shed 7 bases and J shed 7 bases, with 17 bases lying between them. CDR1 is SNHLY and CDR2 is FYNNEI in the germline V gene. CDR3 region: CASTRRGSSNEQFF. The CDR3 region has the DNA TGTGCCAGCACCAGGAGAGGGTCCTCGAATGAGCAGTTCTTC.